This T cell receptor beta chain comes out of a study of cytotoxic CD8 clonotypes in ibrutinib-treated CLL. Study-level information: By median around 69 months, approximately 12 had progressed and about 14 stayed remitted; responses had been 2 complete and approximately 24 partial. General study findings and limits: Treatment saw public clonotypes, which were uncommon, either contract or stay stable. Rising at ibrutinib response, clonality subsequently fell back toward baseline at progression.

Repertoires were generated with immunoSEQ multiplex PCR, while TCRdb's copy carries only in-frame clones and drops some. The sample records approximately 190,000 clones, just over 70% being singletons. A remark on this clone: Its specificity is unknown.

Trimming removed 6 bases at V and 5 bases at J, with 19 bases between. The CDR3 extends over 15 amino acids. Germline V gene lookup returns CDR1 MRHNA and CDR2 SNTAGT. This clonotype originated in a human donor with chronic lymphocytic leukemia. Material: PBMCs, obtained after 12 months of ibrutinib treatment. This chain connects TRBV6-4 to TRBJ1-2; possibly TRBD1 for D (5 bases). The CDR3 here is CASRFLGQAEYGYTF. CDR3 coding DNA: TGTGCCAGCAGATTTTTGGGGCAGGCCGAATATGGCTACACCTTC.